The next 25 T cell receptor beta chains were all read from a single sample in a study of patients and donors after allogeneic stem cell transplantation. TCRdb re-derived calls from the RT-PCR reads in MiXCR, one entry per CDR3 protein. The top ten hold approximately 30% of the sample, which has approximately 98,000 distinct CDR3 sequences, over 30% seen once. The sequencing input was blood, either unsorted or a sorted T cell fraction (not recorded which). These receptors all stem from a human donor who was either an allogeneic HSCT recipient or a stem cell or donor lymphocyte infusion donor (not recorded which). It is not recorded whose cells these are; they may come from a transplant donor.

The chain couples TRBV6-5 to TRBJ2-7; D is unclear. Looked up from germline, CDR1 is MNHEY and CDR2 is SVGAGI. This CDR3 comprises 12 residues. Deletions cut 6 bases from V and 4 bases from J, with 10 bases between. The CDR3 loop reads CASSKDGYEQYF. The CDR3 DNA sequence: TGTGCCAGCAGCAAAGACGGGTACGAGCAGTACTTC.

The CDR3 is CASSQEIEGGYEQYF. CDR3 sequence (DNA): TGTGCCAGCAGCCAAGAAATCGAAGGGGGCTACGAGCAGTACTTC. The chain links TRBV4-2 to TRBJ2-7, with a possible D match to TRBD1 (6 bases). Trimming pared 0 bases from V and 3 bases from J, leaving 12 bases between. This CDR3 is 15 amino acids long. Germline V gene data show CDR1 as LGHNA and CDR2 as YNFKEQ.

V is TRBV6-5 and J is TRBJ1-1, with unresolved D. CDR1 MNHEY and CDR2 SVGAGI come from the germline V gene. V lost 2 bases to trimming and J lost 0 bases, with 10 bases between them. This CDR3 has 15 residues. DNA for the CDR3: TGTGCCAGCAGTTACACCGACACAATGAACACTGAAGCTTTCTTT. Protein: CASSYTDTMNTEAFF.

The V and J genes are TRBV7-2 and TRBJ2-5; no reliable D call. The V and J ends lost 2 bases and 8 bases respectively, with 9 bases between them. The CDR3 has 12 amino acids. Germline V lookup: CDR1 SGHTA, CDR2 FQGNSA. The CDR3, as DNA: TGTGCCAGCAGCTTATCTTGGGGAACCCAGTACTTC. Amino acid sequence: CASSLSWGTQYF. The full variable domain, in which reference TRBV7-2 and TRBJ2-5 provide the parts outside the CDR3, is GAGVSQSPSNKVTEKGKDVELRCDPISGHTALYWYRQSLGQGLEFLIYFQGNSAPDKSGLPSDRFSAERTGGSVSTLTIQRTQQEDSAVYLCASSLSWGTQYFGPGTRLLVL.

This clonotype was found a few times. The rearrangement uses TRBV6-5 and TRBJ2-3, with 10 bases aligning to TRBD2. The germline gives CDR1 MNHEY, CDR2 SVGAGI. The V gene end was trimmed by 0 bases and the J gene end by 6 bases; junction bases not matched to a gene: 12. This CDR3 region has 18 residues. This chain's CDR3 is CASSYSETPSGSRDTQYF. For the CDR3, the DNA is TGTGCCAGCAGTTACTCAGAAACCCCTAGCGGGAGCAGGGATACGCAGTATTTT.

V gene TRBV3-1 combines with J gene TRBJ1-5, with D maybe TRBD1 (6 bases). This CDR3 spans 15 amino acids. CDR1 LGHDT and CDR2 YNNKEL come from the germline V gene (reference sequence). Trimming took off 6 bases at V and 3 bases at J, with 15 bases between the two ends. The CDR3 nucleotides read TGTGCCAGCAGTCAGGGGCTTTACTTCAATCAGCCCCAGCATTTT. It specifies CASSQGLYFNQPQHF.

This rearrangement joins TRBV12-3 or TRBV12-4 to TRBJ2-1; D is perhaps TRBD1 or TRBD2 (5 bases each). The CDR3 runs 14 residues. V lost 4 bases, J lost 0 bases, and 7 bases lay in between. The CDR3 region is CASSWGSSYNEQFF. CDR3 bases: TGTGCCAGCAGTTGGGGGAGCTCCTACAATGAGCAGTTCTTC.

This chain joins TRBV7-9 and TRBJ2-2; no reliable D call. The V gene's germline CDR1 is SEHNR and CDR2 FQNEAQ (reference sequence). The CDR3 totals 15 residues. Trimming cost V 1 base and J 3 bases, with 9 bases left between them. DNA for the CDR3: TGTGCCAGCAGCTTAGTGTCTCAGCACACCGGGGAGCTGTTTTTT. It translates to CASSLVSQHTGELFF. Drawing the rest from reference TRBV7-9 and TRBJ2-2, the complete variable domain is DTGVSQNPRHKITKRGQNVTFRCDPISEHNRLYWYRQTLGQGPEFLTYFQNEAQLEKSRLLSDRFSAERPKGSFSTLEIQRTEQGDSAMYLCASSLVSQHTGELFFGEGSRLTVL.

V usage is TRBV12-3 or TRBV12-4 and J usage is TRBJ2-1; TRBD2 aligns across 11 bases. The junction had 4 bases not matched to a gene; V was cut back by 3 bases and J by 15 bases. CDR3 size: 12 residues. The CDR3 loop reads CASSLGLADVFF. The CDR3 DNA sequence: TGTGCCAGCAGTTTGGGACTAGCGGACGTGTTCTTC.

This clonotype was counted only a few times. The chain carries TRBV5-1 and TRBJ1-1; 7 bases fit TRBD1. The CDR3 totals 17 residues. Trimming removed 4 bases from V and 2 bases from J; junction bases left unmatched: 14. Germline V gene lookup returns CDR1 SGHRS and CDR2 YFSETQ. In nucleotides, the CDR3 is TGCGCCAGCAGCGGAACCGGGACAGAGGCCTCTAACACTGAAGCTTTCTTT. This sequence encodes CASSGTGTEASNTEAFF.

This clonotype was seen more than once but under ten times. V and J are TRBV6-1 and TRBJ2-1; D is undetermined. V dropped 1 base and J dropped 0 bases, with 7 bases sitting between them. The CDR3 is 15 residues long. From germline, CDR1 is MNHNS and CDR2 SASEGT. The CDR3 sequence: CASSEEPGSYNEQFF. The DNA of the CDR3 is TGTGCCAGCAGTGAAGAGCCCGGCTCCTACAATGAGCAGTTCTTC.

This clonotype was seen a few times. The chain joins TRBV7-2 to TRBJ1-1; D gene unclear. Germline CDR1 and CDR2: SGHTA and FQGNSA. CDR3 length: 17 amino acids. V lost 2 bases to trimming and J lost 1 base, with 17 bases between them. CDR3 amino acids: CASSLLLGVFGNTEAFF. The CDR3 region has the DNA TGTGCCAGCAGCTTATTATTGGGCGTTTTTGGGAACACTGAAGCTTTCTTT.

The chain is built from TRBV21-1 and TRBJ1-6. TRBV21-1 is recorded as a pseudogene. This CDR3 comprises 14 residues. CDR3 sequence: CASDPGRANSPLHF. In nucleotides, the CDR3 is TGTGCCAGCGACCCAGGACGGGCAAATTCACCCCTCCACTTT.

This clonotype was detected only a few times. V usage is TRBV5-1 and J usage is TRBJ1-4, with D tentatively TRBD1 (5 bases). The length of the CDR3 is 14 residues. V lost 4 bases and J lost 6, with 13 bases in between. Germline V CDR1 and CDR2: SGHRS, YFSETQ. This CDR3 reads CASSLWGEDEKLFF. The CDR3 nucleotides are TGCGCCAGCAGCCTCTGGGGGGAGGATGAAAAACTGTTTTTT.

A few counts support this clonotype. V gene TRBV7-2 combines with J gene TRBJ2-1; maybe TRBD2 (5 bases). CDR1 SGHTA and CDR2 FQGNSA come from the germline V gene. CDR3 length: 15 amino acids. The V end lost 5 bases, the J end lost 7 bases, and 18 bases lay between the germline ends. CDR3 in amino acids: CASSPSGPLPNEQFF. In DNA form, the CDR3 reads TGTGCCAGCAGCCCCAGCGGCCCTTTACCAAATGAGCAGTTCTTC.

There are a few counts of this clonotype. This chain connects TRBV5-6 to TRBJ2-7; TRBD1 matches 8 bases. Germline CDR1 and CDR2: SGHDT and YYEEEE. The CDR3 has 14 residues. The ends lost 2 bases at V and 4 bases at J; junction bases unmatched: 5. In nucleotides, the CDR3 is TGTGCCAGCAGCTTTTTCAGGGGGCCTTACGAGCAGTACTTC. Translation: CASSFFRGPYEQYF.

The chain recombines TRBV20-1 with TRBJ1-3; D unresolved. Looked up from germline, CDR1 is DFQATT and CDR2 is SNEGSKA (reference sequence). CDR3 size: 11 residues. With 3 bases removed from V and 4 bases from J, the gap between germline ends came to 4 bases. Here the CDR3 DNA reads TGCAGTGCTAGGGCGGGAAACACCATATATTTT. Encoded protein: CSARAGNTIYF.

Many counts were recorded for this clonotype. The chain combines TRBV7-2 with TRBJ1-3; D remains ambiguous. The CDR3 has 13 amino acids. In germline, CDR1 is SGHTA, CDR2 FQGNSA. Trimming left V 6 bases short and J 8 bases short, with 14 bases between. This CDR3 is CASSPQTWDTIYF. In DNA form, the CDR3 reads TGTGCCAGCAGTCCTCAGACCTGGGACACCATATATTTT.

The rearrangement joins TRBV7-2 to TRBJ2-5, with D perhaps assigned TRBD1 or TRBD2 (6 bases each). This CDR3 contains 15 residues. CDR1 and CDR2 from the germline V gene are SGHTA and FQGNSA. V was shortened by 3 bases and J by 4 bases, with 15 bases between the two germline ends. The CDR3 region has the DNA TGTGCCAGCAGCTTTGGTTTCAGGGGAGGAGAGACCCAGTACTTC. As protein: CASSFGFRGGETQYF.

This rearrangement joins TRBV20-1 to TRBJ1-6; 9 bases are shared with TRBD1. CDR1 is DFQATT and CDR2 is SNEGSKA in the germline V gene (reference sequence). The CDR3 has 15 amino acids. Losses at the gene ends were 4 bases for V and 9 bases for J; bases not matched to a gene: 10. The CDR3 region is CSATQGQGESSPLHF. Here the CDR3 DNA reads TGCAGTGCTACCCAGGGACAGGGAGAAAGTTCACCCCTCCACTTT.

The chain employs TRBV4-2 and TRBJ2-7; D unclear. V was pared by 0 bases and J by 2 bases, with 5 bases between. CDR1 LGHNA and CDR2 YNFKEQ come from the germline V gene. The CDR3 is 13 residues long. CDR3 residues: CASSQDVAYEQYF. The CDR3 DNA reads TGTGCCAGCAGCCAAGATGTGGCCTACGAGCAGTACTTC.

The chain combines TRBV6-5 with TRBJ2-7; D is possibly TRBD1 (6 bases). Germline V gives CDR1 MNHEY, CDR2 SVGAGI. The CDR3 totals 14 residues. Trimming took off 5 bases at V and 2 bases at J, with 13 bases between the two ends. The CDR3 is CASSGGHPPYEQYF. The CDR3 DNA reads TGTGCCAGCAGTGGGGGACATCCCCCCTACGAGCAGTACTTC.

The chain combines TRBV6-6 with TRBJ2-7; the match to TRBD2 covers 7 bases. The V segment lost 1 base and the J segment 7 bases; nucleotides outside the gene matches: 10. CDR1 is MNHNY, CDR2 SVGAGI, per germline (reference sequence). There are 15 residues in the CDR3. CDR3 in DNA: TGTGCCAGCAGTTACTGGGAGGGCAGTTCACGAGAGCAGTACTTC. Protein: CASSYWEGSSREQYF.

The V call is TRBV5-1, the J call TRBJ2-3, with unresolved D. Germline CDR1 is SGHRS and CDR2 is YFSETQ. The V gene lost 0 bases and the J gene lost 2 bases, with 7 bases spanning the gap. The CDR3 has 14 residues. This CDR3 reads CASSLVRSTDTQYF. CDR3 coding DNA: TGCGCCAGCAGCTTGGTCAGGTCCACAGATACGCAGTATTTT.

The count of this clonotype is one. The chain recombines TRBV4-2 with TRBJ2-3; 10 bases align to TRBD2. Unmatched junction bases numbered 10, after V lost 4 bases and J lost 3 bases. The CDR3 is 17 amino acids. Looked up from germline, CDR1 is LGHNA and CDR2 is YNFKEQ. The CDR3, as DNA: TGTGCCAGCAGCCCTGGGATAGCGGGAGGTGGTACAGATACGCAGTATTTT. Amino acids: CASSPGIAGGGTDTQYF.